This T cell receptor beta chain was obtained from a study of response to subunit inactivated influenza vaccine. Germline lookup yields CDR1 DFQATT and CDR2 SNEGSKA (reference sequence). The CDR3 has 13 residues. The V gene lost 2 bases and the J gene lost 7 bases, with 12 bases spanning the gap. TCRdb used MiXCR to reprocess the RT-PCR reads, holding one entry per CDR3 protein. The table records 400,000 to 550,000 distinct CDR3 sequences, about 25% of them present only once. This clonotype was seen a handful of times. The receptor was derived from a man aged 45-65 years who received an inactivated influenza vaccine. The material was CD4+ T cells sorted from PBMCs, obtained about 5 days after vaccination. The rearrangement uses TRBV20-1 and TRBJ1-5; D may be TRBD1 (5 bases). The CDR3 loop is CSARRQGQQPQHF. CDR3 DNA sequence: TGCAGTGCTAGAAGGCAGGGTCAGCAGCCCCAGCATTTT.